Listed below are T cell receptor beta chains from one sample, sequenced in a study of blood T cell repertoires in COVID-19. Clones were read by immunoSEQ multiplex PCR, and TCRdb kept only the in-frame ones, dropping some. The repertoire holds roughly 150,000 clones, around four fifths seen once, with roughly 2.8% in the top ten. The sample taken for sequencing was peripheral blood. Receptors originate from a man between 65 and 79 years old with acute or convalescent COVID-19. CDR3s include the opening cysteine and the closing phenylalanine or tryptophan. The D gene is left open where the match is weak. A row's size may be missing; if present it is once, few, many or a size class.

V gene,J gene,clone size,CDR3 length,D gene,CDR3 protein,CDR3 DNA
TRBV11-1,TRBJ2-7,-,16,-,CASSLVGGDGAYEQYF,TGTGCCAGCAGCTTAGTAGGGGGGGACGGAGCCTACGAGCAGTACTTC
TRBV2,TRBJ1-2,-,13,-,CASSELPRAGYTF,TGTGCCAGCAGTGAATTACCCAGGGCCGGCTACACCTTC
TRBV19,TRBJ2-7,medium-sized,13,-,CASSTQVSYEQYF,TGTGCCAGTAGTACCCAGGTATCCTACGAGCAGTACTTC
TRBV10-3,TRBJ2-1,few,15,-,CAISPLPGLHNEQFF,TGTGCCATCAGTCCGCTGCCAGGCCTTCACAATGAGCAGTTCTTC
TRBV7-3,TRBJ1-1,-,12,-,CASSSDSTEAFF,TGTGCCAGCAGCTCAGACAGCACTGAAGCTTTCTTT
TRBV28,TRBJ1-2,-,13,TRBD1,CASSVQGVDGYTF,TGTGCCAGCAGTGTACAGGGGGTTGATGGCTACACCTTC
TRBV6-4,TRBJ2-2,many,15,TRBD1,CASSEGTGDTGELFF,TGTGCCAGCAGTGAAGGGACAGGGGACACCGGGGAGCTGTTTTTT
TRBV24-1,TRBJ2-7,-,16,TRBD1,CATSDFGTAVGYEQYF,TGTGCCACCAGTGATTTTGGGACAGCGGTAGGCTACGAGCAGTACTTC
TRBV4-3,TRBJ2-2,-,16,TRBD2,CASSQQTGGNTGELFF,TGCGCCAGCAGCCAGCAGACGGGAGGGAACACCGGGGAGCTGTTTTTT
TRBV18,TRBJ2-7,-,13,TRBD1,CASSQDRVGEQYF,TGTGCCAGCTCACAGGACAGGGTTGGCGAGCAGTACTTC
TRBV3-1/TRBV3-2,TRBJ1-6,-,15,-,CASSQASRVKSPLHF,TGTGCCAGCAGCCAAGCGTCCAGGGTTAAGTCACCCCTCCACTTT
TRBV10-2,TRBJ1-2,few,13,TRBD1,CASRGGQGYGYTF,TGCGCCAGCAGGGGGGGACAGGGATATGGCTACACCTTC
TRBV12-5,TRBJ2-2,-,14,-,CASGGAAFTGELFF,TGTGCTAGTGGTGGGGCGGCCTTCACCGGGGAGCTGTTTTTT
TRBV4-1,TRBJ2-3,few,15,TRBD2,CASSRGGTFADTQYF,TGCGCCAGCAGCCGGGGAGGGACGTTCGCAGATACGCAGTATTTT
TRBV18,TRBJ1-1,-,14,TRBD1,CASSPGQANTEAFF,TGTGCCAGCTCACCGGGACAGGCGAACACTGAAGCTTTCTTT
TRBV28,TRBJ2-2,few,14,-,CASRVPRTAGELFF,TGTGCCAGCAGGGTCCCCCGGACAGCAGGGGAGCTGTTTTTT
TRBV28,TRBJ2-7,few,12,TRBD1,CASKGQGAQQYF,TGTGCCAGCAAGGGACAGGGTGCGCAGCAGTACTTC
TRBV3-1/TRBV3-2,TRBJ2-2,few,17,-,CASSQDGAGRSTGELFF,TGTGCCAGCAGCCAAGATGGGGCAGGGCGTAGCACCGGGGAGCTGTTTTTT